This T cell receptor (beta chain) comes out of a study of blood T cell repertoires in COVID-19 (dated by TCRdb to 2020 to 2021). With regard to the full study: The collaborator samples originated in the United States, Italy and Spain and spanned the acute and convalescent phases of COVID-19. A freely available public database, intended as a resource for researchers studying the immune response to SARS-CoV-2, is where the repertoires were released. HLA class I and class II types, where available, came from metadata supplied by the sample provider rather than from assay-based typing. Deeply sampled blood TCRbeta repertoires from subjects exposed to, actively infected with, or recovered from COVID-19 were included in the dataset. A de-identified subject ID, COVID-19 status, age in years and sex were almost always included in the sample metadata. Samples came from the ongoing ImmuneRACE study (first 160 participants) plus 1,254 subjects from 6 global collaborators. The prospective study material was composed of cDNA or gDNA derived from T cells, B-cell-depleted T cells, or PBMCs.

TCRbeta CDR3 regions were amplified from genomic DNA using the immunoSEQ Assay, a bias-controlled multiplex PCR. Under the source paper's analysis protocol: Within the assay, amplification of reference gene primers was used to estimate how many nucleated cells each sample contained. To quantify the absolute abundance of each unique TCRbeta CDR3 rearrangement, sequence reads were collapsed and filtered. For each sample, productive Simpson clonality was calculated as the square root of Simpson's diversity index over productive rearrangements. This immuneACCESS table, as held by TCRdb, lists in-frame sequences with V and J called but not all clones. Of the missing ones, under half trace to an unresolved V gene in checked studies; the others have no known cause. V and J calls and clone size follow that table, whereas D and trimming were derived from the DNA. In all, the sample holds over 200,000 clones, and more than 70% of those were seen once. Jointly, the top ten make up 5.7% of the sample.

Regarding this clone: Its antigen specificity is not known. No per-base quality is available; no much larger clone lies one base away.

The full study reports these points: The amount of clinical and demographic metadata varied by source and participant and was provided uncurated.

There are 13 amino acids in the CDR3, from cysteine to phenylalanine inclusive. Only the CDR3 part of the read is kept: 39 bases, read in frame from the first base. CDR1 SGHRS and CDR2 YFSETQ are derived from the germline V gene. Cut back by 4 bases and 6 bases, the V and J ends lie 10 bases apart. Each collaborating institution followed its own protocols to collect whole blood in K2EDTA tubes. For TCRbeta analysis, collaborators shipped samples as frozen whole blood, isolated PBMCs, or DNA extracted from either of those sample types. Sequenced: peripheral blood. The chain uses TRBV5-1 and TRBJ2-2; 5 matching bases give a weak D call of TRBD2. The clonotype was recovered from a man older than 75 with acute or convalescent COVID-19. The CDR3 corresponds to CASSPGGPGELFF. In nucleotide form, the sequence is TGCGCCAGCAGCCCGGGCGGGCCCGGGGAGCTGTTTTTT.